The rows below give T cell receptor beta chains drawn from one sample of a study of OX40 agonist ivuxolimab in advanced cancers. Generated by immunoSEQ multiplex PCR, the TCRdb table keeps only in-frame clones and is missing some. The sample shows approximately 30,000 clones, 70% to 90% of them seen only once. The sample was CD4+ or CD8+ T cells sorted from blood, taken in a trial of the OX40 agonist ivuxolimab. These receptors were taken from an adult with an advanced solid tumor such as melanoma, head and neck, liver or kidney cancer. The CDR3 runs from the conserved cysteine through the conserved F or W. Fields, in order: J gene, clone size, V gene, D gene, CDR3 protein, CDR3 DNA. The D gene is left open where the match is weak. Size is stated for part of the rows, as once, few or many counts, or as a class when the clone is expanded.

>TRBJ2-1|-|TRBV12-5|-
CASAPSGIYNEQFF
TGTGCTAGTGCGCCTTCAGGGATCTACAATGAGCAGTTCTTC
>TRBJ2-7|-|TRBV7-9|-
CASSPGLEQYF
TGTGCCAGCAGCCCTGGCCTCGAGCAGTACTTC
>TRBJ1-1|-|TRBV4-3|-
CASSQDGENTEAFF
TGCGCCAGCAGCCAAGACGGCGAGAACACTGAAGCTTTCTTT
>TRBJ1-2|-|TRBV4-1|-
CASRFSGTLTNYGYTF
TGCGCCAGCAGATTTTCCGGGACGCTTACTAACTATGGCTACACCTTC
>TRBJ1-2|-|TRBV5-5|-
CASSTDYGTPFWGYTF
TGTGCCAGCAGCACCGACTACGGGACACCCTTCTGGGGCTACACCTTC
>TRBJ2-7|-|TRBV11-2|TRBD1
CASSLGTVPYEQYF
TGTGCCAGCAGCCTCGGGACAGTTCCCTACGAGCAGTACTTC
>TRBJ2-7|-|TRBV27|-
CASSLSTTYEQYF
TGTGCCAGCAGTCTCTCAACTACCTACGAGCAGTACTTC
>TRBJ1-1|once|TRBV7-9|TRBD1
CASSWGTVQGATEAFF
TGTGCCAGCAGCTGGGGGACCGTACAGGGGGCCACTGAAGCTTTCTTT
>TRBJ1-4|-|TRBV5-1|TRBD1
CASSLLSGTGDEKLFF
TGCGCCAGCAGCTTGCTTTCCGGGACAGGGGATGAAAAACTGTTTTTT
>TRBJ2-6|-|TRBV4-3|-
CASSQGAGANVLTF
TGCGCCAGCAGCCAAGGGGCTGGGGCCAACGTCCTGACTTTC
>TRBJ1-1|medium-sized|TRBV6-5|-
CASSQGNTEAFF
TGTGCCAGCAGCCAGGGGAACACTGAAGCTTTCTTT
>TRBJ2-7|-|TRBV7-8|-
CASSPRGSEFYEQYF
TGTGCCAGCAGTCCCCGAGGGAGCGAATTCTACGAGCAGTACTTC
>TRBJ2-3|-|TRBV21-1|-
CASSKQGADTQYF
TGTGCCAGCAGCAAACAGGGGGCAGATACGCAGTATTTT
>TRBJ2-6|-|TRBV7-7|-
CASSLGVSGANVLTF
TGTGCTAGCAGCTTAGGCGTCTCTGGGGCCAACGTCCTGACTTTC
>TRBJ2-2|-|TRBV11-2|TRBD1
CASSLVSGTGPTGELFF
TGTGCCAGCAGCTTAGTCTCCGGGACAGGCCCCACCGGGGAGCTGTTTTTT
>TRBJ2-3|-|TRBV27|-
CASSLSPGDTDTQYF
TGTGCCAGCAGTTTATCGCCAGGAGATACAGATACGCAGTATTTT
>TRBJ2-1|-|TRBV10-3|-
CAISELGNEQFF
TGTGCCATCAGTGAGTTGGGCAATGAGCAGTTCTTC
>TRBJ2-2|-|TRBV11-3|TRBD1
CASSFPQGGTGELFF
TGTGCCAGCAGCTTTCCACAGGGGGGAACCGGGGAGCTGTTTTTT
>TRBJ1-2|-|TRBV13|-
CASSPAGTYGYTF
TGTGCCAGCAGCCCCGCAGGGACCTATGGCTACACCTTC
>TRBJ2-3|-|TRBV29-1|TRBD2
CSVGGTSDGTDTQYF
TGCAGCGTTGGAGGGACTAGCGATGGCACAGATACGCAGTATTTT
>TRBJ2-3|-|TRBV5-1|TRBD2
CASSFRAGEITDTQYF
TGCGCCAGCAGCTTTAGGGCGGGGGAAATAACAGATACGCAGTATTTT
>TRBJ2-7|-|TRBV11-2|-
CASSLEYEQYF
TGTGCCAGCAGCTTAGAGTACGAGCAGTACTTC
>TRBJ1-1|-|TRBV6-4|-
CASSERDNTEAFF
TGTGCCAGCAGTGAACGGGACAACACTGAAGCTTTCTTT
>TRBJ1-4|medium-sized|TRBV15|TRBD1
CATSTNRGSGEKLFF
TGTGCCACCAGCACGAACAGGGGTAGCGGTGAAAAACTGTTTTTT
>TRBJ1-2|-|TRBV27|-
CASSLGGGNYGYTF
TGTGCCAGCAGTTTAGGGGGGGGGAACTATGGCTACACCTTC
>TRBJ1-4|-|TRBV6-5|-
CASSYSDGGNEKLFF
TGTGCCAGCAGTTACTCAGACGGGGGTAATGAAAAACTGTTTTTT
>TRBJ2-5|-|TRBV27|-
CASGPSSAEETQYF
TGTGCCAGCGGGCCCTCTAGCGCGGAAGAGACCCAGTACTTC
>TRBJ1-6|-|TRBV28|-
CASSMGAWENSPLHF
TGTGCCAGCAGCATGGGGGCCTGGGAAAATTCACCCCTCCACTTT
>TRBJ1-5|-|TRBV2|-
CASSGSFGGGNQPQHF
TGTGCCAGCAGTGGTTCATTTGGGGGAGGCAATCAGCCCCAGCATTTT
>TRBJ1-1|few|TRBV9|TRBD1
CASSLGTGGREAFF
TGTGCCAGCAGCCTTGGGACAGGGGGACGGGAAGCTTTCTTT
>TRBJ2-2|-|TRBV15|-
CATSRDLASVAGELFF
TGTGCCACCAGCAGAGATTTAGCCTCTGTCGCCGGGGAGCTGTTTTTT
>TRBJ2-3|-|TRBV11-3|TRBD2
CASSSAGVTDTQYF
TGTGCCAGCAGCTCGGCGGGAGTGACAGATACGCAGTATTTT
>TRBJ2-3|-|TRBV11-2|-
CASSLSPSADTQYF
TGTGCCAGCAGCTTATCCCCCTCCGCAGATACGCAGTATTTT
>TRBJ2-2|-|TRBV6-6|TRBD2
CASTWTSVDGELFF
TGTGCCAGCACTTGGACTAGCGTCGACGGGGAGCTGTTTTTT
>TRBJ2-7|once|TRBV5-5|-
CASSLGTEYEQYF
TGTGCCAGCAGTCTCGGGACCGAGTACGAGCAGTACTTC
>TRBJ1-2|-|TRBV14|-
CASSPGEDYGYTF
TGTGCCAGCAGCCCAGGGGAAGACTATGGCTACACCTTC
>TRBJ2-3|-|TRBV28|-
CATRPEAATDTQYF
TGTGCCACCCGCCCCGAGGCAGCCACAGATACGCAGTATTTT
>TRBJ1-2|-|TRBV11-2|TRBD1
CASSLGGGQGDYGYTF
TGTGCCAGCAGCTTAGGGGGGGGACAGGGAGACTATGGCTACACCTTC
>TRBJ2-3|-|TRBV13|TRBD1
CASSSSTGGLDTQYF
TGTGCCAGCAGCTCGTCGACAGGGGGCCTGGATACGCAGTATTTT
>TRBJ2-3|-|TRBV7-6|TRBD2
CASSISGGATDTQYF
TGTGCCAGCAGCATTAGCGGGGGGGCGACAGATACGCAGTATTTT
>TRBJ2-4|-|TRBV7-9|TRBD2
CASSWGGDIQYF
TGTGCCAGCAGCTGGGGGGGAGACATTCAGTACTTC
>TRBJ1-2|-|TRBV23-1|-
CASSQKVAPNYGYTF
TGCGCCAGCAGTCAAAAGGTAGCTCCTAACTATGGCTACACCTTC
>TRBJ2-7|-|TRBV29-1|-
CSVETGTYEQYF
TGCAGCGTTGAGACAGGCACCTACGAGCAGTACTTC
>TRBJ2-1|large|TRBV6-4|-
CASSDREFEQFF
TGTGCCAGCAGTGACAGGGAGTTTGAGCAGTTCTTC
>TRBJ1-2|once|TRBV7-8|TRBD1
CASSPGQGGYGYTF
TGTGCCAGCAGCCCAGGACAGGGAGGTTATGGCTACACCTTC
>TRBJ1-1|-|TRBV18|TRBD1
CASSPVTGVGTEAFF
TGTGCCAGCTCACCGGTTACAGGGGTTGGGACTGAAGCTTTCTTT
>TRBJ2-7|-|TRBV4-1|TRBD2
CVSSQELAGGAYEQYF
TGCGTCAGCAGCCAAGAACTAGCGGGAGGGGCCTACGAGCAGTACTTC
>TRBJ1-3|once|TRBV7-9|TRBD1
CASSLRTGDSSGNTIYF
TGTGCCAGCAGCTTACGGACAGGCGATAGCTCTGGAAACACCATATATTTT
>TRBJ2-1|-|TRBV29-1|-
CSVRGGQKNEQFF
TGCAGCGTTCGAGGGGGGCAAAAGAATGAGCAGTTCTTC
>TRBJ2-3|-|TRBV27|TRBD2
CASKVAGGPPDTQYF
TGTGCCAGCAAGGTAGCGGGGGGGCCCCCAGATACGCAGTATTTT